The clone carrying this T cell receptor (beta chain) was picked up one time. The antigen remains unidentified. The sample comes from a study of chemoradiotherapy in HPV16-positive cancers. TCRdb's table, derived via immunoSEQ multiplex PCR, lists solely in-frame clones and lacks some. The data hold approximately 27,000 clones, with more than 80% observed a single time. General observations from the study: Only two HPV16-positive patients supplied the functional HPV-specificity definition. Candidate HPV-specific clones and E7-related TCR motifs grew in tumor during treatment.

Germline CDR1 is MNHEY and CDR2 is SVGAGI. V lost 2 bases, J lost 0 bases, and 13 bases lay in between. This CDR3 is built from 16 residues. The V and J genes are TRBV6-5 and TRBJ1-1; a weak D match, TRBD1 (6 bases). The specimen was blood, collected from a patient who underwent chemoradiotherapy. The sequence was collected from a human donor with HPV-associated anogenital cancer. CDR3 in amino acids: CASSYVGAGMNTEAFF. The CDR3 DNA is TGTGCCAGCAGTTACGTGGGGGCGGGCATGAACACTGAAGCTTTCTTT.